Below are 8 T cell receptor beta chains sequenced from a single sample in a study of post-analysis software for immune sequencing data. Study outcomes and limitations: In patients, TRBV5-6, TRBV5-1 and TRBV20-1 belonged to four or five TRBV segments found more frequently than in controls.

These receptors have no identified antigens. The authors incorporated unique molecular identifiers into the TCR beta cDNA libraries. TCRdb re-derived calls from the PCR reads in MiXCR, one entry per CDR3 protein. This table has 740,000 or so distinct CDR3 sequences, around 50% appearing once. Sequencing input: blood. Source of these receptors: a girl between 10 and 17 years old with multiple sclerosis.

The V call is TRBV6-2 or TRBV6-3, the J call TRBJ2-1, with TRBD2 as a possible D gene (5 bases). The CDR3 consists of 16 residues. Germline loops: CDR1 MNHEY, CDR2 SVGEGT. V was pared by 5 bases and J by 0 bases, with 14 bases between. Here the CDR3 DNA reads TGTGCCAGCAGTCCCTTTCTAGCTAGCTCCTACAATGAGCAGTTCTTC. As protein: CASSPFLASSYNEQFF.

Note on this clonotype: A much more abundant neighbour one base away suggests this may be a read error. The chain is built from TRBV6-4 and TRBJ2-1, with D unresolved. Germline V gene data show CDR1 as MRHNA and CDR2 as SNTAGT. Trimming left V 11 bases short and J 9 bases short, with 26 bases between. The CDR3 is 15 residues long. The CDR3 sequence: CACTPFVADITEQFF. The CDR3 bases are TGTGCCTGCACCCCATTCGTTGCCGATATCACTGAGCAGTTCTTC.

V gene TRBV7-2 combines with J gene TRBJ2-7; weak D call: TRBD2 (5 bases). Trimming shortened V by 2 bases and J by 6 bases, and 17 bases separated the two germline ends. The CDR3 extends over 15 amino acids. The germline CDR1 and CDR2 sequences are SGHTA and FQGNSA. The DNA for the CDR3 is TGTGCCAGCAGCTTATCGGGCGGGTATAGTTCCGAGCAGTACTTC. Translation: CASSLSGGYSSEQYF.

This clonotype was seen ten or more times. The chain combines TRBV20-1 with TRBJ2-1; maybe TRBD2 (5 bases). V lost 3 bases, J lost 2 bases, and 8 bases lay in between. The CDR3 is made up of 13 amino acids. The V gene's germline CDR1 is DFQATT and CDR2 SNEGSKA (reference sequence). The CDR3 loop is CSARDFPYNEQFF. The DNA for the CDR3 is TGCAGTGCTAGGGACTTCCCCTACAATGAGCAGTTCTTC.

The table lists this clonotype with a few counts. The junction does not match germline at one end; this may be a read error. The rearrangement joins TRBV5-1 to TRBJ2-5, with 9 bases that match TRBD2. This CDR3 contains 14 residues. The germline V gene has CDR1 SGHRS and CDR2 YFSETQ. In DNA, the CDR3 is TGTGCCAGCAGTTCGGGACTAGCAGGAGAGACCCAGTACTTC. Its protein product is CASSSGLAGETQYF.

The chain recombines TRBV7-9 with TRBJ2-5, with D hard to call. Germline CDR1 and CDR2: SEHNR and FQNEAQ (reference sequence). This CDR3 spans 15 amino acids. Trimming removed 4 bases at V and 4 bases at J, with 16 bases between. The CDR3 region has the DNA TGTGCCAGCAGCTCCCGGGCCCAGCCAGGAGAGACCCAGTACTTC. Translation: CASSSRAQPGETQYF.

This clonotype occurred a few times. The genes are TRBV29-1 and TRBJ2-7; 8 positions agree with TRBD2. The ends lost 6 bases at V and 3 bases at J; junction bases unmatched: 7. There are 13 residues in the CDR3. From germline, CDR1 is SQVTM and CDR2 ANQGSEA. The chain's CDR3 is CSVETSASYEQYF. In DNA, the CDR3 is TGCAGCGTCGAGACTAGCGCCAGCTACGAGCAGTACTTC.

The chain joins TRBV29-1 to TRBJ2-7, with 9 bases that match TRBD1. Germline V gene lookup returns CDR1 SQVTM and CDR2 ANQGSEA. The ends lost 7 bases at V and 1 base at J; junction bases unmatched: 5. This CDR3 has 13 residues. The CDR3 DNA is TGCAGCGCCCTCGGGACAGGGTCCTACGAGCAGTACTTC. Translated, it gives CSALGTGSYEQYF.